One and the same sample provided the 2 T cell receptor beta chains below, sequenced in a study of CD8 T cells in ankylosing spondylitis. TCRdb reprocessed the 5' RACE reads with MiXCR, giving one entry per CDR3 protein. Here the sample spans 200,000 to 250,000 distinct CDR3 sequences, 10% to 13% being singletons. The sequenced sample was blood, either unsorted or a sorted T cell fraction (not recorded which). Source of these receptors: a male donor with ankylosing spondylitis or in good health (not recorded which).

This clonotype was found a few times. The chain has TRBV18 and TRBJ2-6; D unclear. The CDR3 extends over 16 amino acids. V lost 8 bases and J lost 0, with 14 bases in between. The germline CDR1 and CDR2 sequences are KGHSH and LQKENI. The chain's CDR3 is CASASVLSSGANVLTF. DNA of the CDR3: TGTGCCAGCGCTTCTGTTCTGTCCTCTGGGGCCAACGTCCTGACTTTC.

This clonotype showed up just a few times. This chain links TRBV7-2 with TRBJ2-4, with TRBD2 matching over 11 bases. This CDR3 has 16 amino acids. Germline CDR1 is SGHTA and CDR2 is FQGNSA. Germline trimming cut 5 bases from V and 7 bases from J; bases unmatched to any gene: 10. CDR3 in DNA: TGTGCCAGCAGCCGAACTCTAGCGGGGGGTGGTAACATTCAGTACTTC. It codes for CASSRTLAGGGNIQYF. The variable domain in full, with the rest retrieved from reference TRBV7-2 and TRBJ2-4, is GAGVSQSPSNKVTEKGKDVELRCDPISGHTALYWYRQSLGQGLEFLIYFQGNSAPDKSGLPSDRFSAERTGGSVSTLTIQRTQQEDSAVYLCASSRTLAGGGNIQYFGAGTRLSVL.